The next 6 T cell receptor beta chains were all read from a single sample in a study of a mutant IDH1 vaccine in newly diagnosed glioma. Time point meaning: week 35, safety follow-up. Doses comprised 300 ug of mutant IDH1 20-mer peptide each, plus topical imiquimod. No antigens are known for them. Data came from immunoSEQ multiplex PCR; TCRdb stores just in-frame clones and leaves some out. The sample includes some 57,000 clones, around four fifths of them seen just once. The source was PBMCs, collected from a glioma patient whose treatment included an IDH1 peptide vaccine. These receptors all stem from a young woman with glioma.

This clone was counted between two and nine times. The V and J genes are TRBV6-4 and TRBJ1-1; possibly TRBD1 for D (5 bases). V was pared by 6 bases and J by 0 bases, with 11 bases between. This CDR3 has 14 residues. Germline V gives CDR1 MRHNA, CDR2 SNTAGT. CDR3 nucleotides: TGTGCCAGCAGCCGGGACTTCTTGAACACTGAAGCTTTCTTT. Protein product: CASSRDFLNTEAFF.

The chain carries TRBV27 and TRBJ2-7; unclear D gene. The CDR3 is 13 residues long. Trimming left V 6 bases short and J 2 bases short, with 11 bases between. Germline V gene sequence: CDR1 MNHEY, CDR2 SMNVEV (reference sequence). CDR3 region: CASSARPAYEQYF. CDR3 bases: TGTGCCAGCAGCGCGAGGCCTGCCTACGAGCAGTACTTC.

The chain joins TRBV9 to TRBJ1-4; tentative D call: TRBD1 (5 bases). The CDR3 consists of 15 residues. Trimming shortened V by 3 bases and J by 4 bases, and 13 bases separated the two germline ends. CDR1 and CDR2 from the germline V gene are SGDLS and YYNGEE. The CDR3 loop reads CASSASQGGNEKLFF. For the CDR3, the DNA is TGTGCCAGCAGCGCCTCCCAGGGTGGTAATGAAAAACTGTTTTTT.

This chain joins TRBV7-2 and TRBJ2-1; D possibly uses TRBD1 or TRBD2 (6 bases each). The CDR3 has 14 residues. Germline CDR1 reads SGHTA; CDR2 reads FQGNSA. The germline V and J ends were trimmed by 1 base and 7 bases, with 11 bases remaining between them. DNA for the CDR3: TGTGCCAGCAGCTTAGAGCCGGGGGCAAATGAGCAGTTCTTC. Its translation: CASSLEPGANEQFF.

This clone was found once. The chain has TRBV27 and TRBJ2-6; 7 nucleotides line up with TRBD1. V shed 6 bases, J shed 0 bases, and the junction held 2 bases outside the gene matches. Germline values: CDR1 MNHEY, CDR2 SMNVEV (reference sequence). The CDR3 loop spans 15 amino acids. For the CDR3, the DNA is TGTGCCAGCAGGGGGACAGCCTCTGGGGCCAACGTCCTGACTTTC. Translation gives CASRGTASGANVLTF.

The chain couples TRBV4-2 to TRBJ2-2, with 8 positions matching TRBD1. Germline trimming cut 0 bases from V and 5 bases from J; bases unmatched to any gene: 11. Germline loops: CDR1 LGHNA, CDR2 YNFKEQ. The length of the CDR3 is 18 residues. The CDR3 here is CASSQEVQGAIFTGELFF. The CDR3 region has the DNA TGTGCCAGCAGCCAAGAGGTCCAGGGGGCGATATTTACCGGGGAGCTGTTTTTT.